This T cell receptor beta chain was retrieved from a study of prognosis after radiotherapy for stage I lung cancer. This clonotype showed up many times. Two-round multiplex PCR on genomic DNA was the method by which TCR beta CDR3 was amplified. Round-one PCR had primers specific to each TRBV and TRBJ gene. Each CDR3 protein is one row after TCRdb ran MiXCR on the multiplex PCR reads. The repertoire holds 25,000 to 35,000 distinct CDR3 sequences, just over 45% seen once, with 14% to 15% in the top ten. At both of two time points, roughly 6 milliliters of peripheral blood were drawn. The CDR3 contains 14 residues. Germline V gene data show CDR1 as DFQATT and CDR2 as SNEGSKA (reference sequence). Unmatched junction bases numbered 6, after V lost 0 bases and J lost 8 bases.

This receptor was taken from a donor aged 50 or older with non-small cell lung cancer. The rearrangement uses TRBV20-1 and TRBJ1-4, with 7 bases that match TRBD1. The sample consisted of PBMCs, taken before or after stereotactic body radiation therapy (not recorded which). The CDR3 DNA is TGCAGTGCTAGAGAGACAGGGCTGCGAGAAAAACTGTTTTTT. This translates into CSARETGLREKLFF.